This T cell receptor (beta chain) was profiled in a study of blood T cell repertoires in COVID-19. In the original analysis: Using reference gene primer amplification, nucleated cell counts were estimated. Profiled with immunoSEQ multiplex PCR; TCRdb holds only in-frame clones, not every one. For V, J and clone size, that table is used; D and trimming come from the DNA. The sample yields about 60,000 clones, over 80% seen once. The CDR3 loop spans 16 amino acids. Germline CDR1 and CDR2: LGHNA and YNFKEQ. V lost 3 bases and J lost 1; bases outside the gene matches: 4. V usage is TRBV4-2 and J usage is TRBJ2-3; 10 nucleotides align to TRBD2. The sequence was obtained from a man younger than 45 with COVID-19, enrolled during active disease. The specimen sequenced was peripheral blood. The CDR3 sequence: CASSQASGRGTDTQYF. The CDR3 nucleotides read TGTGCCAGCAGCCAGGCTAGCGGGAGAGGCACAGATACGCAGTATTTT.